This TCR beta chain came from a study of tumor and adjacent non-tumor tissue in lung cancer. Study overall: Histology: under 15 adenocarcinoma, a couple of squamous cell carcinoma, 1 small cell lung cancer. Study conclusions and caveats: Tumor repertoires had a smaller top 100 clone share than normal lung.

This sample's RNA came from whole unsorted tissue. The CDR3 sequence is 15 residues long. Germline V lookup: CDR1 KGHDR, CDR2 SFDVKD. TCRbeta libraries were built with three rounds of nested PCR, modified from ARM-PCR. Via MiXCR, TCRdb re-called the multiplex PCR reads, giving one row per CDR3 protein. The sample records roughly 220,000 distinct CDR3 sequences, approximately 74% being singletons. In its sample, this clonotype was seen a few times. No antigen is known for it. Since a much larger clone is just one base distant, this may be a read error. V and J are TRBV24-1 and TRBJ2-3; 9 nucleotides align to TRBD2. The sample taken for sequencing was lung tumor tissue. The TCR comes from a man aged 60 to 75 with non-small cell lung cancer. CDR3 bases: TGTGCCATCAGTGATTTAGCGGGAGACACAGATACGCAGTATTTT. This gives the protein CAISDLAGDTDTQYF.